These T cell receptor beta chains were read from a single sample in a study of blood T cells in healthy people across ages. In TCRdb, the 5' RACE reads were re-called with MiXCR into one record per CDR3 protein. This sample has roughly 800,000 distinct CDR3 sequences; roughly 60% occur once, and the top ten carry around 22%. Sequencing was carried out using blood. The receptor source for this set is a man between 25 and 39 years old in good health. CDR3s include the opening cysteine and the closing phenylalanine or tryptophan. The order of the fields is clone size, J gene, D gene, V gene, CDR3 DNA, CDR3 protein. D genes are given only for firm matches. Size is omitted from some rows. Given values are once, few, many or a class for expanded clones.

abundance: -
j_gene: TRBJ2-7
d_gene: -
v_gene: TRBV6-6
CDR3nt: TGTGCCAGCAGTTGGGTAGACGGCGAGCAGTACTTC
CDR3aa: CASSWVDGEQYF

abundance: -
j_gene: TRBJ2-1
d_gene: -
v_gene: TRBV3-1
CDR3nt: TGTGCCAGCAGCCAAGTCAGTCGGCAGATTTACAATGAGCAGTTCTTC
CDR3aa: CASSQVSRQIYNEQFF

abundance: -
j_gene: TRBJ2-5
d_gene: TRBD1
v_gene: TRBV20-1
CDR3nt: TGCAGTGCTAGAGATGCAATATGGCAGGGGGCGGGAGAGACCCAGTACTTC
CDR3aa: CSARDAIWQGAGETQYF

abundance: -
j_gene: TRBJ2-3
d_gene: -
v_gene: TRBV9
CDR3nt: TGTGCCAGCAGCGCCATTCGGGACTGGCGTTCTTCTACGCAGTATTTT
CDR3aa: CASSAIRDWRSSTQYF

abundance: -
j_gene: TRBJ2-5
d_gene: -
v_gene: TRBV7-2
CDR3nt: TGTGCCAGCAGCTTGACATTTGATCAAGAGACCCAGTACTTC
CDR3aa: CASSLTFDQETQYF

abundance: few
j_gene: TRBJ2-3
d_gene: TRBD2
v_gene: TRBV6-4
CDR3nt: TGTGCCAGCTCTCCCCTGGGCGGGAGTCCGGGTGCAGATACGCAGTATTTT
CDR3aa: CASSPLGGSPGADTQYF

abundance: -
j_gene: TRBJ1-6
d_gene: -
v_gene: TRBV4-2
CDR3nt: TGTGCCAGCAGCCAAGGACGAAGCCTACTTAATTCACCCCTCCACTTT
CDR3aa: CASSQGRSLLNSPLHF

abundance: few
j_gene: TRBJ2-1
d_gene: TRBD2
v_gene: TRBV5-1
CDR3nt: TGCGCCAGCAGCTTGGGGGGGACTAGCGGGAATGAGCAGTTCTTC
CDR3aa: CASSLGGTSGNEQFF

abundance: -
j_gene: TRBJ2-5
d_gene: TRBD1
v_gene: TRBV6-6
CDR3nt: TGTGCCAGCAGTTACGCAGGGGGAGAGACCCAGTACTTC
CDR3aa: CASSYAGGETQYF

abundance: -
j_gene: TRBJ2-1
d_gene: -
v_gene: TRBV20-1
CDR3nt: TGCAGTGCTAGACATAGTCTGGGGTACAGTGAGCAGTTCTTC
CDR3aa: CSARHSLGYSEQFF

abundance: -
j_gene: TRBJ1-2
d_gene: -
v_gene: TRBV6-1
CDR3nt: TGTGCCAGCCACAGGGACTTCGGATATGGCTACACCTTC
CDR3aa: CASHRDFGYGYTF

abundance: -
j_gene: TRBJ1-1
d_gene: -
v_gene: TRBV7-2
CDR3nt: TGTGCCAGCAGCTCCCCTAACTGGTCTCGAGCTTTCTTT
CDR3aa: CASSSPNWSRAFF

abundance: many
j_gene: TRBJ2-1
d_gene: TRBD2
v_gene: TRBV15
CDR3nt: TGTGCCACCAGAGAGGGCATCGGGAGGGAGTACAATGAGCAGTTCTTC
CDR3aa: CATREGIGREYNEQFF

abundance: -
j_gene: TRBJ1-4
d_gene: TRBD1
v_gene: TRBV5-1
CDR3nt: TGCGCCAGCAGCATCTGGACAGGGACGGAAAAACTGTTTTTT
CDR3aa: CASSIWTGTEKLFF

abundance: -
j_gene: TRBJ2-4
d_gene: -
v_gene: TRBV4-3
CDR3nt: TGCGCCAGCAGCCAAGATTCAAGGGGCAAAAACATTCAGTACTTC
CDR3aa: CASSQDSRGKNIQYF

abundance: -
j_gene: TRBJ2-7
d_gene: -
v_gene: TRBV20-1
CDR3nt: TGCAGTTCCCAAGGGAGGGGGGCCGTCTCCTACGAGCAGTACTTC
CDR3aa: CSSQGRGAVSYEQYF

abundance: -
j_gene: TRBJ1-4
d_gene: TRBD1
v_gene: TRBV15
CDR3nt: TGTGCCACCAGCAGGACTTCCGGGACAGAAGGTGAAAAACTGTTTTTT
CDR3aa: CATSRTSGTEGEKLFF

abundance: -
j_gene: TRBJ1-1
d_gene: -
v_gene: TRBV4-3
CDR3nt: TGCGCCAGCAGCCAAGTAAGATCTTACACTGAAGCTTTCTTT
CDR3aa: CASSQVRSYTEAFF

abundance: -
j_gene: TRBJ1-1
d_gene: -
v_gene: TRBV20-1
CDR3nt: TGCAGTGCACGTCCGGGGGTAGGAACTGAAGCTTTCTTT
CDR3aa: CSARPGVGTEAFF

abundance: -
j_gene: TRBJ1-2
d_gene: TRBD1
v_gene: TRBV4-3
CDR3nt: TGCGCCAGCAGTTATGGACAGGGGGGTACTGTCGATGGCTACACCTTC
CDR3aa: CASSYGQGGTVDGYTF

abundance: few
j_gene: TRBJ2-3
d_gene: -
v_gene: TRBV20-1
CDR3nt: TGCAGTGCAGACGGAAGTAGAAGCACAGATACGCAGTATTTT
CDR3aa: CSADGSRSTDTQYF

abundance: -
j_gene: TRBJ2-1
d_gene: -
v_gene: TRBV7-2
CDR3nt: TGTGCCAGCAGACAGCCGGGGAGCTCCTACAATGAGCAGTTCTTC
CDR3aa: CASRQPGSSYNEQFF

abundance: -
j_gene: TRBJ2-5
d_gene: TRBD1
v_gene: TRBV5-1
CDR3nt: TGCGCCAGCAGCCGGGGACAGGGAGTTTTGGAGACCCAGTACTTC
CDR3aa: CASSRGQGVLETQYF

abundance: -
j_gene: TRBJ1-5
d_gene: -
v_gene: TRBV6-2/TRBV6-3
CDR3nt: TGTGCCAGCGAAGATCCATCAAAGCCCCAGCATTTT
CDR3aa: CASEDPSKPQHF

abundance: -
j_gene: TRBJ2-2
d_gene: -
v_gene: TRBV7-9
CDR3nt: TGTGCCAGCAGCTTATTGGGACCCACAAGGTCCGGGGAGCTGTTTTTT
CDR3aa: CASSLLGPTRSGELFF

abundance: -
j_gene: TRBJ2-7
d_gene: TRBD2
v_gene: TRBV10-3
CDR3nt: TGTGCCATCAGTGGGGGTAGCGGGACCTACGAGCAGTACTTC
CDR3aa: CAISGGSGTYEQYF

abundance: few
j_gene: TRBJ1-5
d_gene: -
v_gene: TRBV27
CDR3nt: TGTGCCAGCAGTTTAAGAAGGGGGGTAGGGAGCAATCAGCCCCAGCATTTT
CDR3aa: CASSLRRGVGSNQPQHF

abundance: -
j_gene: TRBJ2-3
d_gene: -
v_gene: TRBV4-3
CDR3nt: TGCGCCAGCAGCCAAAAGGGACGAGAGTTAGCAGATACGCAGTATTTT
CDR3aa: CASSQKGRELADTQYF

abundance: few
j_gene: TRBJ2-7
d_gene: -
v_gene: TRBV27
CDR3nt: TGTGCCAGCAGTTGGGTCGGTGGCAGGGCAATCTACGAGCAGTACTTC
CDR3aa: CASSWVGGRAIYEQYF

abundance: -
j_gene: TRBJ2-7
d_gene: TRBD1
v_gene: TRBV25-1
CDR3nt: TGTGCCAGCCTCGGGTCCGCGACAGGGCGATACGAGCAGTACTTC
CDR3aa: CASLGSATGRYEQYF

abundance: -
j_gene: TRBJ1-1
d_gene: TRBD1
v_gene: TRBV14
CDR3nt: TGTGCCAGCAGCCAAGCCGGGACAGTGGGCGAGGCTTTCTTT
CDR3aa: CASSQAGTVGEAFF

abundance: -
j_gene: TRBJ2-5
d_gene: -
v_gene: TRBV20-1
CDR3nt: TGCAGTGCTAGAGAAATGGAAACCATCCAAGAGACCCAGTACTTC
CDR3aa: CSAREMETIQETQYF

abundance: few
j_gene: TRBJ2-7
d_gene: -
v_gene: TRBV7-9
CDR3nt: TGTGCCAGCAGCCCGCGATCCGGGATTGGGTTCCCTTACGAGCAGTACTTC
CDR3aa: CASSPRSGIGFPYEQYF

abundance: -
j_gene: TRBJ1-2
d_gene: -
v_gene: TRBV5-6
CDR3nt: TGTGCCAGCAGCTTGGCCTGGGCGCCCGGGACGCTCTATGGCTACACCTTC
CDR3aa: CASSLAWAPGTLYGYTF

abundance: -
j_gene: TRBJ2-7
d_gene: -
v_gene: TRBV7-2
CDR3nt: TGTGCCAGCAGCTTAGGGGCCTTCGAGCAGTACTTC
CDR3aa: CASSLGAFEQYF

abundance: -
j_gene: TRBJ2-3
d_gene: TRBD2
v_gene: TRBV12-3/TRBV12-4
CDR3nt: TGTGCCAGCAGTGGACTAGCGGGGTTTTCAGATACGCAGTATTTT
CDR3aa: CASSGLAGFSDTQYF

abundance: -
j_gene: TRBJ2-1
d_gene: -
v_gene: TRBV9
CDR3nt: TGTGCCAGCAGCGTAGTTGTAAGCTCCTACAATGAGCAGTTCTTC
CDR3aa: CASSVVVSSYNEQFF

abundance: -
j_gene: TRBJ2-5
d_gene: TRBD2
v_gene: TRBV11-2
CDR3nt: TGTGCCAGCAGCTTTGGCCCCCTGGGGACTAGCGGGGGGGGGTACCAAGAGACCCAGTACTTC
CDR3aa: CASSFGPLGTSGGGYQETQYF

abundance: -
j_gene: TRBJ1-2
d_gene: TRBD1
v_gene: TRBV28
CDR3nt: TGTGCCAGCAGTTTTGGGACAGGGCTCGGCTATGGCTACACCTTC
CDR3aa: CASSFGTGLGYGYTF

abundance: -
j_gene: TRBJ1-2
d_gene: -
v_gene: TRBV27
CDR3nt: TGTGCCAGCAGTTTTTCTCCCCCCAGGGGTTATGGCTACACCTTC
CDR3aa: CASSFSPPRGYGYTF

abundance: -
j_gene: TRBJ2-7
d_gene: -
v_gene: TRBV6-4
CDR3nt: TGTGCCAGCAGTGATCGACTAGAAGGCTACGAGCAGTACTTC
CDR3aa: CASSDRLEGYEQYF

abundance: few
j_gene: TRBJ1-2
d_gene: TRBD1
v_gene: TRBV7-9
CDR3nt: TGTGCCAGCAGCGGCGGGACAGGGGGCATTTTTCATGGCTACACCTTC
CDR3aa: CASSGGTGGIFHGYTF